The rows below give T cell receptor beta chains drawn from one sample of a study of human T cells and chemical hapten exposure. TCRdb fed the RACE reads into MiXCR, producing one record per CDR3 protein. Of about 39,000 distinct CDR3 sequences in the sample, around 12% were seen once. This material consisted of whole blood, taken in connection with sensitization to the hapten diphenylcyclopropenone (DPC). Receptors originate from a woman in her twenties or thirties with alopecia areata. Some clones in this sample may be carry-over from other donors' samples. The CDR3 runs from the conserved cysteine through the conserved F or W. Fields, in order: J gene, clone size, V gene, D gene, CDR3 DNA, CDR3 protein. A D gene is named only where the DNA matches it firmly. The listing skips clone size in some rows; elsewhere it reads once, few, many or a size class.

>TRBJ2-1|NA|TRBV14|NA
TGTGCCAGCAGCCGGGGCTTCAGGGAAATCGAGTTCTTC
CASSRGFREIEFF
>TRBJ1-2|NA|TRBV19|NA
TGTGCCAGTACCCCCGCCGGCGCCTATGGCTACACCTTC
CASTPAGAYGYTF
>TRBJ1-3|NA|TRBV12-3/TRBV12-4|NA
TGTGCCAGCACCGAGATTAATGGAAACACCATATATTTT
CASTEINGNTIYF
>TRBJ2-5|NA|TRBV7-9|NA
TGTGCCAGCAGCTTAGTACCCCCTCGGACAATTTGGACATTGAATACCCAGTACTTC
CASSLVPPRTIWTLNTQYF
>TRBJ2-5|few|TRBV5-4|NA
TGTGCCAGCAGCCCGATTGAAGGCCCTCCGGACTTC
CASSPIEGPPDF
>TRBJ1-1|NA|TRBV6-2/TRBV6-3|NA
TGTGCCAGCAGCAAATGGGGCAGGGCGGCCACTGAAGCTTTCTTT
CASSKWGRAATEAFF
>TRBJ2-7|many|TRBV28|NA
TGTGCCAGCAGTCCTCCGCCGAACGAGCAGTACTTC
CASSPPPNEQYF
>TRBJ1-3|NA|TRBV20-1|NA
TGCAGTGCTAGCCTGAGGAACCATGGGAGCACCATATATTTT
CSASLRNHGSTIYF
>TRBJ2-1|few|TRBV20-1|NA
TGCAGTGCTGGGCTCGGGGCCAGTGGCCATGAGCAGTTCTTC
CSAGLGASGHEQFF
>TRBJ2-7|many|TRBV29-1|TRBD2
TGCAGCGTTGGCTGGACTAGCGGGAGTGTGCAGTACTTC
CSVGWTSGSVQYF
>TRBJ2-7|NA|TRBV11-2|TRBD2
TGTGCCAGCAGCTTTGGACTAGCGGGATCTTTCTACGAGCAGTACTTC
CASSFGLAGSFYEQYF
>TRBJ2-1|few|TRBV7-3|TRBD2
TGTGCCAGCAGCCCGGATAGGGGGTGTAAAAGGACTAGCGGGAGTGGTATTACTATCAATGAGCAGTTCTTC
CASSPDRGCKRTSGSGITINEQFF
>TRBJ2-5|many|TRBV7-8|TRBD2
TGTGCCAGCAGCTTAGTTCGTCGTAGGACTAGCGGCCAAGAGACCCAGTACTTC
CASSLVRRRTSGQETQYF
>TRBJ2-5|few|TRBV18|NA
TGTGCCAGCTCACCCCCAGCGGGCCAAGAGACCCAGTACTTC
CASSPPAGQETQYF
>TRBJ2-1|NA|TRBV6-6|TRBD1
TGTGCCAGCAGTTACCACGTATCAGGGACAGGGCCTCCCAATGAGCAGTTCTTC
CASSYHVSGTGPPNEQFF
>TRBJ2-1|few|TRBV27|NA
TGTGCCAGCAGTTTCGAGGGCTTCCCTCACAATGAGCAGTTCTTC
CASSFEGFPHNEQFF
>TRBJ2-4|few|TRBV28|NA
TGTGCCAGCAGTTCAGGGAGTGCGGCCAAAAACATTCAGTACTTC
CASSSGSAAKNIQYF
>TRBJ2-3|many|TRBV5-5|NA
TGTGCCAGCAGCTTAGGCGGGACTGAAGATACGCAGTATTTT
CASSLGGTEDTQYF
>TRBJ2-7|many|TRBV19|NA
TGTGCCAGTAGTGCCCGGGACACCAGGAGGGACGAGCAGTACTTC
CASSARDTRRDEQYF
>TRBJ2-4|many|TRBV19|TRBD1
TGTGCCAGCAGTCCCGGGACAGGGGGCAGGGACATTCAGTACTTC
CASSPGTGGRDIQYF
>TRBJ2-5|few|TRBV7-9|NA
TGTGCCAGCAGCACAGGATTTCAAGAGACCCAGTACTTC
CASSTGFQETQYF
>TRBJ2-5|many|TRBV5-5|TRBD1
TGTGCCAGCAGCCTTAGTGTCAGGACAGGGGGAGAGACCCAGTACTTC
CASSLSVRTGGETQYF
>TRBJ1-1|medium-sized|TRBV29-1|NA
TGCAGCGTTGATTCGGGCTGGGGTATGAACACTGAAGCTTTCTTT
CSVDSGWGMNTEAFF
>TRBJ2-1|NA|TRBV29-1|NA
TGCAGCGTTGACGGGAGACACAATGAGCAGTTCTTC
CSVDGRHNEQFF
>TRBJ2-1|few|TRBV24-1|NA
TGTGCCACCAGTAACCCGGGAGCCATCGAAAATGAGCAGTTCTTC
CATSNPGAIENEQFF
>TRBJ2-3|NA|TRBV7-9|TRBD1
TGTGCCAGCAGCCCGCCGGACAGGGGGAAAACAGATACGCAGTATTTT
CASSPPDRGKTDTQYF
>TRBJ2-2|many|TRBV7-8|NA
TGTGCCAGCAGGCCACAGACTAGTGAAAACACCGGGGAGCTGTTTTTT
CASRPQTSENTGELFF
>TRBJ2-1|many|TRBV7-2|TRBD2
TGTGCCAGCAGCTTCACTCTAGCGGGAGGGATGTTCGAGCAGTTCTTC
CASSFTLAGGMFEQFF
>TRBJ2-2|once|TRBV27|NA
TGTGCCAGCAGCATGACTAGAAGCGGGGAGCTGTTTTTT
CASSMTRSGELFF
>TRBJ1-6|many|TRBV5-6|TRBD1
TGTGCCAGCAGCTTGGTGGACAGGGAACGGGCACCCCTCCACTTT
CASSLVDRERAPLHF
>TRBJ2-7|NA|TRBV10-2|TRBD2
TGCGCCAGCCTACCCGCGCGGGAGGACGAGCAGTACTTC
CASLPAREDEQYF
>TRBJ1-5|many|TRBV18|NA
TGTGCCAGCTCACCACCTGGGCCAAATCAGCCCCAGCATTTT
CASSPPGPNQPQHF
>TRBJ2-1|NA|TRBV28|TRBD2
TGTGCCAGCAGTTTCCCTTCCAGCGGGAGGGGTTACAATGAGCAGTTCTTC
CASSFPSSGRGYNEQFF
>TRBJ1-1|few|TRBV12-3/TRBV12-4|NA
TGTGCCAGCAGTTTCACCCCCCTCACATCAGGGAACACTGAAGCTTTCTTT
CASSFTPLTSGNTEAFF
>TRBJ1-1|many|TRBV20-1|NA
TGCAGTGCTAGAGATGGAGACACTGAAGCTTTCTTT
CSARDGDTEAFF
>TRBJ1-1|NA|TRBV7-3|NA
TGTGCCAGCAGCTCCTCGTCAGGTGGGGAAGCTTTCTTT
CASSSSSGGEAFF
>TRBJ1-2|many|TRBV19|NA
TGTGCCAGTAGGATGACGGGACACCTCTATGGCTACACCTTC
CASRMTGHLYGYTF
>TRBJ2-4|NA|TRBV28|TRBD1
TGTGCCAGCAGTTTTACTGGACAGGGGATCAACATTCAGTACTTC
CASSFTGQGINIQYF
>TRBJ1-1|many|TRBV3-1|NA
TGTGCCAGCAGCCTTCAGAGGGTAACTGAAGCTTTCTTT
CASSLQRVTEAFF
>TRBJ2-5|NA|TRBV28|NA
TGTGCCAGCAGATCTCCAGGGGGGGGTAAAGAGACCCAGTACTTC
CASRSPGGGKETQYF
>TRBJ2-6|few|TRBV21-1|NA
TGTGCCAGCAGCAAAGCAACGGGGGTTCCTTCCTCTGGGGCCAACGTCCTGACTTTC
CASSKATGVPSSGANVLTF
>TRBJ2-4|few|TRBV28|NA
TGTGCCAGCAGTCAATCCGGGACATCCACCAAAAACATTCAGTACTTC
CASSQSGTSTKNIQYF